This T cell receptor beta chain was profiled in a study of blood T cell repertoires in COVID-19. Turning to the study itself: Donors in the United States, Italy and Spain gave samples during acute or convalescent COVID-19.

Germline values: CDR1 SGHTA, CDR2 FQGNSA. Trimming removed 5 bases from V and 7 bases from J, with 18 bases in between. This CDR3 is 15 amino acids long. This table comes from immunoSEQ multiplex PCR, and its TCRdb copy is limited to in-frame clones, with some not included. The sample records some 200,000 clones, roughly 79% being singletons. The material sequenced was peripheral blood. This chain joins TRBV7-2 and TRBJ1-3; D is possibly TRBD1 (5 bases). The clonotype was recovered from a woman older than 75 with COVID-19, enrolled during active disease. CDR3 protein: CASSPRERGRNTIYF. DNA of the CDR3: TGTGCCAGCAGCCCCCGCGAGCGGGGGAGGAACACCATATATTTT. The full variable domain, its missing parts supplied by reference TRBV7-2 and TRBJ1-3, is GAGVSQSPSNKVTEKGKDVELRCDPISGHTALYWYRQSLGQGLEFLIYFQGNSAPDKSGLPSDRFSAERTGGSVSTLTIQRTQQEDSAVYLCASSPRERGRNTIYFGEGSWLTVV.